This TCR beta chain is drawn from a study of T cells in Graves' hyperthyroidism and ophthalmopathy. This CDR3 region has 13 residues. V was cut by 7 bases and J by 0 bases, with 9 bases left in between. Germline V gene sequence: CDR1 MDHEN, CDR2 SYDVKM. RNA transcripts gave rise to amplified TCR beta CDR3 regions. First-round RT-PCR with HTBI primers amplified the TCR CDR3 region. TCRdb ran MiXCR on the multiplex PCR reads and lists one entry per CDR3 protein. This repertoire shows approximately 520,000 distinct CDR3 sequences, 20% to 25% found once; its top ten account for roughly 29%. Ten or more counts support this clonotype.

The chain combines TRBV28 with TRBJ1-1, with D unclear. Sequences were obtained from blood. The TCR sequence derives from a man aged 18 to 35 with Graves' hyperthyroidism. CDR3 sequence (DNA): TGTGCCAGCACCGTAGCGGTGAACACTGAAGCTTTCTTT. Translating gives CASTVAVNTEAFF.